The 21 T cell receptor beta chains below all came from one sample that was sequenced in a study of blood T cell repertoires in COVID-19. Only in-frame clones appear in the TCRdb table, and some are missing; sequencing was by immunoSEQ multiplex PCR. The repertoire consists of roughly 76,000 clones, with under 95% occurring once and the leading ten covering about 1.5%. The material sequenced was peripheral blood. The receptors stem from a man between 45 and 60 years old with acute or convalescent COVID-19.

The chain recombines TRBV2 with TRBJ2-1; TRBD2 agrees at 9 bases. V shed 3 bases and J 8 bases; nucleotides not matched to a gene: 8. CDR1 SNHLY and CDR2 FYNNEI come from the germline V gene. This CDR3 comprises 15 residues. CDR3 in amino acids: CASSENAGGWDEQFF. The CDR3 DNA follows: TGTGCCAGCAGTGAGAATGCGGGAGGGTGGGATGAGCAGTTCTTC.

The V call is TRBV5-1, the J call TRBJ1-1; 8 bases match TRBD1. The CDR3 is made up of 16 amino acids. The J segment lost 3 bases and the V segment lost 0 bases, leaving 7 bases of the junction unmatched. Per the germline V gene, CDR1 is SGHRS and CDR2 is YFSETQ. The CDR3 region has the DNA TGCGCCAGCAGCTTGGATGGACAGGGTGGGTACACTGAAGCTTTCTTT. It encodes CASSLDGQGGYTEAFF.

V gene TRBV9 combines with J gene TRBJ1-3; the D gene is possibly TRBD1 (5 bases). Trimming removed 4 bases from V and 4 bases from J, with 12 bases in between. Germline loops: CDR1 SGDLS, CDR2 YYNGEE. The CDR3 has 14 residues. CDR3 DNA: TGTGCCAGCAGCCTAGGGGCAGTCGGAAACACCATATATTTT. Residues: CASSLGAVGNTIYF.

The V call is TRBV10-3, the J call TRBJ2-3; TRBD1 matches at 9 bases. This CDR3 is built from 13 residues. Germline trimming cut 10 bases from V and 6 bases from J; bases unmatched to any gene: 8. CDR1 is ENHRY and CDR2 is SYGVKD in the germline V gene. CDR3 in DNA: TGTGCCAGCCGGGACAGGGATTTGGATACGCAGTATTTT. The encoded protein is CASRDRDLDTQYF.

The chain combines TRBV30 with TRBJ1-1; D may be TRBD1 (6 bases). CDR3 length equals 13 residues. The V end was cut by 4 bases, the J end by 4 bases, with 13 bases between. Looked up from germline, CDR1 is GTSNPN and CDR2 is SVGIG (reference sequence). The CDR3, as DNA: TGTGCCTGGATCGACAGGACGGGCACTGAAGCTTTCTTT. Its translation: CAWIDRTGTEAFF.

This clone was counted only a few times. The chain is built from TRBV12-5 and TRBJ2-1, with TRBD1 matching 8 bases. The ends lost 0 bases at V and 7 bases at J; junction bases unmatched: 23. CDR1 and CDR2 from the germline V gene are LGHNT and FRNRAP. The CDR3 length is 21 residues. CDR3: CASGLVPGLGQGRLGRNEQFF. Written as DNA, the CDR3 is TGTGCTAGTGGTTTGGTACCCGGCCTCGGACAGGGAAGGTTGGGGCGAAATGAGCAGTTCTTC. Using reference TRBV12-5 and TRBJ2-1 for the parts outside the CDR3, the full variable domain is DARVTQTPRHKVTEMGQEVTMRCQPILGHNTVFWYRQTMMQGLELLAYFRNRAPLDDSGMPKDRFSAEMPDATLATLKIQPSEPRDSAVYFCASGLVPGLGQGRLGRNEQFFGPGTRLTVL.

V and J are TRBV5-1 and TRBJ1-6; perhaps TRBD1 as D (5 bases). The length of the CDR3 is 18 residues. Trimming pared 0 bases from V and 1 base from J, leaving 14 bases between. Germline CDR1 reads SGHRS; CDR2 reads YFSETQ. CDR3 region: CASSLGSGRGSYNSPLHF. CDR3 coding DNA: TGCGCCAGCAGCTTGGGGTCAGGGCGAGGATCCTATAATTCACCCCTCCACTTT.

The genes are TRBV18 and TRBJ2-1, with D maybe TRBD2 (6 bases). Trimming removed 0 bases from V and 4 bases from J, with 13 bases in between. Per germline, CDR1 KGHSH and CDR2 LQKENI. This CDR3 spans 16 amino acids. In DNA form, the CDR3 reads TGTGCCAGCTCACCACCCGGTCGGAGGGTATACAATGAGCAGTTCTTC. It codes for CASSPPGRRVYNEQFF.

This chain uses TRBV28 with TRBJ1-6; no clear D. Between the trimmed V and J ends, which lost 2 bases and 7 bases, there was a span of 12 bases. Per germline, CDR1 MDHEN and CDR2 SYDVKM. The CDR3 sequence is 15 residues long. This CDR3 reads CASSLGHNRNSPLHF. The CDR3 nucleotides are TGTGCCAGCAGTTTAGGCCATAATCGAAATTCACCCCTCCACTTT.

The chain is built from TRBV7-9 and TRBJ2-4; D is perhaps TRBD2 (5 bases). Trimming removed 5 bases at V and 4 bases at J, with 18 bases between. This CDR3 contains 16 residues. CDR1 and CDR2 from the germline V gene are SEHNR and FQNEAQ (reference sequence). This CDR3 reads CASSLFSGNPKNIQYF. The CDR3 bases are TGTGCCAGCAGCCTCTTCTCCGGGAACCCAAAAAACATTCAGTACTTC.

The chain joins TRBV19 to TRBJ1-6; TRBD1 matches at 10 bases. This CDR3 has 18 residues. CDR1 and CDR2 from the germline V gene are LNHDA and SQIVND (reference sequence). V shed 7 bases, J shed 10 bases, and the junction held 19 bases outside the gene matches. CDR3 loop: CASNILNSGTGVESPLHF. The CDR3 coding sequence is TGTGCCAGTAATATCTTAAACTCCGGGACAGGGGTTGAGTCACCCCTCCACTTT.

This rearrangement joins TRBV10-3 to TRBJ1-2; D is ambiguous. The CDR3 is made up of 14 amino acids. Trimming took 0 bases from V and 2 from J, leaving 7 bases between them. Germline V lookup: CDR1 ENHRY, CDR2 SYGVKD. The CDR3 is CAISESETNYGYTF. The CDR3 coding sequence is TGTGCCATCAGTGAGTCGGAGACGAACTATGGCTACACCTTC.

CDR3 loop: CASSTSTGATIYF. CDR3 coding DNA: TGTGCCAGTAGTACTTCGACAGGGGCCACCATATATTTT. The chain employs TRBV19 and TRBJ1-3, with 8 nucleotides matching TRBD1. V lost 4 bases to trimming and J lost 9 bases; unmatched junction nucleotides: 5. The length of the CDR3 is 13 residues. Germline CDR1 reads LNHDA; CDR2 reads SQIVND (reference sequence).

The V call is TRBV27, the J call TRBJ2-7, with a weak D call TRBD1 (6 bases). Per germline, CDR1 MNHEY and CDR2 SMNVEV (reference sequence). With 6 bases removed from V and 0 bases from J, the gap between germline ends came to 18 bases. This CDR3 spans 16 amino acids. The DNA of the CDR3 is TGTGCCAGCAGACACCCTCTCAGGGGCCTCTCCTACGAGCAGTACTTC. Translated, it gives CASRHPLRGLSYEQYF.

This rearrangement joins TRBV4-2 to TRBJ2-3; D not certain. Trimming stripped 0 bases from V and 4 bases from J, with 8 bases between. Per the germline V gene, CDR1 is LGHNA and CDR2 is YNFKEQ. This CDR3 is built from 14 residues. The CDR3 coding sequence is TGTGCCAGCAGCCAAGATCGCCAGGCAGATACGCAGTATTTT. This gives the protein CASSQDRQADTQYF.

The V call is TRBV7-9, the J call TRBJ2-2; 12 nucleotides line up with TRBD2. The J segment lost 7 bases and the V segment lost 4 bases, leaving 7 bases of the junction unmatched. CDR3 length: 16 residues. Per germline, CDR1 SEHNR and CDR2 FQNEAQ (reference sequence). CDR3 sequence reads: CASSSTSGRMGGELFF. CDR3 nucleotides: TGTGCCAGCAGCTCGACTAGCGGGAGAATGGGCGGGGAGCTGTTTTTT.

This clone was counted only a few times. This chain uses TRBV7-9 with TRBJ2-7, with D perhaps TRBD1 (6 bases). CDR3 size: 14 residues. V was shortened by 4 bases and J by 5 bases, with 15 bases between the two germline ends. From germline, CDR1 is SEHNR and CDR2 FQNEAQ (reference sequence). CDR3 region: CASSSRTGIHEQYF. For the CDR3, the DNA is TGTGCCAGCAGCTCTCGTACAGGGATACACGAGCAGTACTTC.

V is TRBV24-1 and J is TRBJ2-1; 7 bases are shared with TRBD2. Germline V gives CDR1 KGHDR, CDR2 SFDVKD. The junction had 4 bases not matched to a gene; V was cut back by 2 bases and J by 7 bases. CDR3 length equals 14 residues. The CDR3 coding sequence is TGTGCCACCAGTGATTCCGGGACTAAAAATGAGCAGTTCTTC. This gives the protein CATSDSGTKNEQFF.

The CDR3 is CASSSRGVGSPLHF. CDR3 nucleotides: TGTGCCAGCAGCTCGCGGGGAGTTGGTTCACCCCTCCACTTT. The V gene is TRBV5-6, the J gene TRBJ1-6; D remains ambiguous. CDR3 length: 14 amino acids. V lost 3 bases and J 9 bases, leaving 13 bases between the germline ends. Germline V gene lookup returns CDR1 SGHDT and CDR2 YYEEEE. Looking up the rest from reference TRBV5-6 and TRBJ1-6 gives the full variable domain: DAGVTQSPTHLIKTRGQQVTLRCSPKSGHDTVSWYQQALGQGPQFIFQYYEEEERQRGNFPDRFSGHQFPNYSSELNVNALLLGDSALYLCASSSRGVGSPLHFGNGTRLTVT.

This chain links TRBV2 with TRBJ2-1; D is perhaps TRBD1 (6 bases). The V gene's germline CDR1 is SNHLY and CDR2 FYNNEI. Trimming stripped 4 bases from V and 4 bases from J, with 11 bases between. The CDR3 is 14 residues long. The CDR3 loop reads CASSGGTQYNEQFF. The CDR3 DNA sequence: TGTGCCAGCAGTGGAGGGACACAATACAATGAGCAGTTCTTC.

This chain joins TRBV4-3 and TRBJ1-3; possibly TRBD1 for D (5 bases). Germline lookup yields CDR1 LGHNA and CDR2 YSLEER. Trimming took 0 bases from V and 2 from J, leaving 8 bases between them. This CDR3 spans 15 amino acids. DNA of the CDR3: TGCGCCAGCAGCCAAGACGGGGGGACTGGAAACACCATATATTTT. It specifies CASSQDGGTGNTIYF.